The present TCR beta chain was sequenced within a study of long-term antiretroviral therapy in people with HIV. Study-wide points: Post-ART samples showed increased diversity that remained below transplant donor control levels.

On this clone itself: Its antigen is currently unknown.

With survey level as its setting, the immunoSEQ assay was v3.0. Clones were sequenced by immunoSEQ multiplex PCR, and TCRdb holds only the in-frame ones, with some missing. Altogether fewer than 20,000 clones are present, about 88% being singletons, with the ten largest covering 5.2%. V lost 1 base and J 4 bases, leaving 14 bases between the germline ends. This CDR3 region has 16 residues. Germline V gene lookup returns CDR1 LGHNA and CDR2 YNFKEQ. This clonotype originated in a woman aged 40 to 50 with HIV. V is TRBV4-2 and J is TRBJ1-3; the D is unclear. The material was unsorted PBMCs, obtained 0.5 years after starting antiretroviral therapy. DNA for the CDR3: TGTGCCAGCAGCCAAGGGGGTGGCATAGGGGGAAACACCATATATTTT. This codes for CASSQGGGIGGNTIYF.